Listed here are 2 T cell receptor beta chains from one sample, sequenced in a study of T-cell memory formation after mild COVID-19. TCRdb recomputed calls from the 5' RACE reads with MiXCR, one row per CDR3 protein. The data show around 320,000 distinct CDR3 sequences, around 27% seen once. The sequenced material came from PBMCs or a T cell subset sorted from them (not recorded which). The receptors originated from an adult woman who had mild COVID-19 (a few samples of this study predate the infection). Cell type and time point are not known.

This clonotype was observed many times. V is TRBV7-9 and J is TRBJ2-3, with TRBD2 as a possible D gene (6 bases). V lost 2 bases and J 0 bases, leaving 9 bases between the germline ends. Germline V gene data show CDR1 as SEHNR and CDR2 as FQNEAQ (reference sequence). The CDR3 is 15 residues long. DNA for the CDR3: TGTGCCAGCAGCTTAAGCAGCGGGAGCACAGATACGCAGTATTTT. Its translation: CASSLSSGSTDTQYF.

This clonotype was observed a handful of times. V and J are TRBV2 and TRBJ1-2, with D unresolved. The CDR3 covers 12 residues. V was pared by 3 bases and J by 1 base, with 3 bases between. Germline V lookup: CDR1 SNHLY, CDR2 FYNNEI. CDR3 region: CASSDSNYGYTF. As DNA, the CDR3 is TGTGCCAGCAGTGACAGTAACTATGGCTACACCTTC.